This T cell receptor (beta chain) appears in the sequencing data of a study of T cells after yellow fever vaccination (dated by TCRdb to between 2018 and 2020). In terms of the full investigation: The SMART-Seq v4 Ultra Low Input RNA kit was used to prepare libraries from fractions with low cell numbers. The cohort comprised two healthy male donors, one aged 18 to 30 and one aged 30 to 40 years. Blood was collected at multiple timepoints before and after primary and secondary immunization, and bulk PBMC replicates and cell subsets were isolated. To follow T-cell clones before and after primary and booster YFV17D yellow fever vaccination, bulk TCR alpha and beta repertoires were sequenced over time. Study-wide conclusions, independent of this receptor: Because abundant contaminating clonotypes from the bulk population could be contained in FACS-sorted repertoires, computational filtering was required. A small share of clonotypes was detected in both CD4 and CD8 compartments, with the overlap likely arising from convergent recombination. Most clones expanded after primary vaccination were re-detected after the booster (96% of CD4 and 88% of CD8), suggesting broad memory maintenance. Compared with the primary T-cell response, the secondary T-cell response was weaker but faster, peaking on day 5 rather than day 15. Because the study included only a couple of donors, the extent to which the findings can be generalized is limited.

From cysteine to phenylalanine, the CDR3 is 17 amino acids long. Kept here is only the CDR3 DNA, which spans 51 bases and is read in frame from base 1. Trimming takes 4 bases off V and 11 bases off J; junction bases not matched to a gene: 18. Looking up the germline V gene yields CDR1 LGHNA and CDR2 YNFKEQ. This clonotype showed up just a few times. Its binding antigen is unknown. Per-base qualities were not stored, and no clone one base away is much larger. This specimen's treatment or condition label, interpreted: live attenuated yellow fever vaccine strain. PBMCs were isolated from peripheral blood using a standard Ficoll-Paque protocol. Dynabeads CD4 and CD8 positive selection kits were used to isolate CD4 and CD8 T-cell fractions. RNA was extracted with TriZol from bulk PBMCs, CD4 and CD8 fractions, and dextramer-positive and dextramer-negative fractions. Sequencing used an Illumina NovaSeq 6000. TCR cDNA was synthesized by 5'RACE template switching, which introduced a universal primer site and unique molecular identifiers. Priming for cDNA synthesis came from both the TCR alpha and TCR beta constant segments. Libraries were amplified in two PCR steps, with sample barcodes and sequencing adapters added in the second step. Sequencing of the libraries was done on either Illumina HiSeq 2500 (2x100 bp) or NovaSeq (2x150 bp). For the original study's pipeline: MIGEC handled demultiplexing of reads and collapsing into UMI consensus sequences, while MiXCR performed V(D)J alignment. Vaccine-responding clonotypes were defined with edgeR using replicate PBMC samples, requiring FDR below 0.01 and a log2 fold change above 5 up to day 15. Each bulk clonotype was labeled CD4 or CD8 based on which sequenced repertoire, CD4 or CD8, contained the clonotype at higher abundance. Starting from the raw public reads, TCRdb applied fastp trimming at Q25, assembled clones with MiXCR and retained in-frame beta chains. Every CDR3 protein is listed once, alongside the most common genes and DNA of its rows. What appears here as the V and J calls and clone size reflects TCRdb's work, not the paper's. The sample records about 320,000 distinct CDR3 sequences, roughly an eighth of which are singletons. 2.5% to 4% of the sample is in the top ten clones.

This receptor chain uses TRBV4-2 and TRBJ1-5; 9 bases in the middle match TRBD1. The sequences come from CD4+ T cells sorted from PBMCs, collected 15 days after the yellow fever booster vaccination. This receptor was taken from a young man who received the YFV17D yellow fever vaccine. The sequenced DNA: TGTGCCAGCAGCCCGCAATCTCCGGTCGGGACAGGGAAAGCCCAGCATTTT. This is translated as CASSPQSPVGTGKAQHF.